The 23 T cell receptor beta chains below come from one sample, sequenced in a study of blood T cell repertoires in COVID-19. Libraries were prepared by immunoSEQ multiplex PCR; TCRdb keeps only in-frame clonotypes and omits some of them. Of about 50,000 clones in the sample, more than 70% were seen once. The sample comprised peripheral blood. All receptors derive from a man aged 55-75 years with acute or convalescent COVID-19.

This sequence joins TRBV6-6 and TRBJ1-1; D perhaps matches TRBD1 (5 bases). The V end was cut by 8 bases, the J end by 10 bases, with 23 bases between. This CDR3 comprises 14 residues. The germline V gene encodes CDR1 MNHNY and CDR2 SVGAGI (reference sequence). CDR3 sequence reads: CASATPGGYLRAFF. The CDR3 DNA follows: TGTGCCAGCGCCACCCCCGGGGGATACCTGAGAGCTTTCTTT.

The chain couples TRBV28 to TRBJ1-2; D is undetermined. The germline V and J ends were trimmed by 8 bases and 7 bases, with 14 bases remaining between them. From germline, CDR1 is MDHEN and CDR2 SYDVKM. The CDR3 spans 12 residues. The CDR3 is CASHEVSSGYTF. CDR3 nucleotide sequence: TGTGCCAGCCATGAGGTTTCCTCTGGCTACACCTTC.

V gene TRBV28 combines with J gene TRBJ1-1; D gene ambiguous. Trimming left V 4 bases short and J 8 bases short, with 14 bases between. This CDR3 is built from 13 residues. Germline V gene data show CDR1 as MDHEN and CDR2 as SYDVKM. The CDR3 nucleotides read TGTGCCAGCAGTTACACATCCGGGGTAGAAGCTTTCTTT. Protein: CASSYTSGVEAFF.

This chain links TRBV19 with TRBJ1-1; TRBD1 matches at 10 bases. CDR1 is LNHDA, CDR2 SQIVND, per germline (reference sequence). V trimming: 6 bases; J trimming: 9 bases; junction bases outside the gene matches: 7. This CDR3 region has 13 residues. The CDR3 region is CASSLGQGMKAFF. In DNA form, the CDR3 reads TGTGCCAGTAGCCTGGGACAGGGGATGAAAGCTTTCTTT.

The chain uses TRBV11-1 and TRBJ2-3; 7 bases agree with TRBD2. The CDR3 has 15 amino acids. CDR1 and CDR2 from the germline V gene are SGHAT and FQDESV (reference sequence). V was clipped by 5 bases and J by 7 bases; unmatched bases: 12. The CDR3 reads CASSPGLLISHTQYF. CDR3 coding DNA: TGTGCCAGCAGCCCGGGACTACTTATCTCTCATACGCAGTATTTT.

The chain carries TRBV6-2 or TRBV6-3 and TRBJ1-5; a weak D match, TRBD1 (6 bases). The V end was cut by 6 bases, the J end by 1 base, with 16 bases between. The germline CDR1 and CDR2 sequences are MNHEY and SVGEGT. The CDR3 spans 16 residues. CDR3 amino acids: CASSPQGPGSNQPQHF. The DNA for the CDR3 is TGTGCCAGCAGCCCCCAGGGGCCTGGGAGCAATCAGCCCCAGCATTTT.

The chain has TRBV10-3 and TRBJ2-7; D may be TRBD2 (7 bases). The V gene lost 0 bases and the J gene lost 5 bases, with 14 bases spanning the gap. The CDR3 totals 15 residues. The V gene's germline CDR1 is ENHRY and CDR2 SYGVKD. The CDR3 nucleotides read TGTGCCATCAGTGAGTCGGGAGGGGGGATAAACGAGCAGTACTTC. Its translation is CAISESGGGINEQYF.

This chain links TRBV6-5 with TRBJ1-1, with 9 bases identical to TRBD1. The V and J ends lost 7 bases and 5 bases, in that order; junction bases with no gene match: 8. This CDR3 comprises 14 residues. Germline lookup yields CDR1 MNHEY and CDR2 SVGAGI. The CDR3 loop is CASKPRDRVTEAFF. CDR3 nucleotides: TGTGCCAGCAAACCGCGGGACAGGGTGACTGAAGCTTTCTTT.

The V and J genes are TRBV3-1 (or the pseudogene TRBV3-2) and TRBJ1-4; weak D call: TRBD1 (6 bases). Trimming shortened V by 5 bases and J by 4 bases, and 11 bases separated the two germline ends. The length of the CDR3 is 14 residues. Germline V gene sequence: CDR1 LGHDT, CDR2 YNNKEL (reference sequence). The CDR3 bases are TGTGCCAGCAGCTTGGGACACAGTAATGAAAAACTGTTTTTT. It encodes CASSLGHSNEKLFF.

This rearrangement joins TRBV2 to TRBJ2-2; 7 positions match TRBD2. CDR1 and CDR2 from the germline V gene are SNHLY and FYNNEI. The CDR3 is 15 residues long. The ends lost 6 bases at V and 4 bases at J; junction bases unmatched: 8. CDR3 loop: CASSQIGRGTGELFF. The CDR3 DNA reads as TGTGCCAGCAGCCAGATTGGGAGGGGCACCGGGGAGCTGTTTTTT.

The genes are TRBV27 and TRBJ1-5; D is possibly TRBD1 (6 bases). Germline CDR1 and CDR2: MNHEY and SMNVEV (reference sequence). V was pared by 4 bases and J by 3 bases, with 10 bases between. The CDR3 is 14 amino acids. The CDR3 sequence: CASSSGALNQPQHF. In DNA, the CDR3 is TGTGCCAGCAGTTCAGGGGCCCTCAATCAGCCCCAGCATTTT.

This chain joins TRBV7-4 and TRBJ2-7, with D possibly being TRBD2 (6 bases). The CDR3 sequence is 16 residues long. V gave up 2 bases and J gave up 1 base, with 15 bases separating them. Per the germline V gene, CDR1 is SGHVT and CDR2 is SQSDAQ. CDR3 protein: CASSLRSGLISYEQYF. Written as DNA, the CDR3 is TGTGCCAGCAGCTTAAGATCGGGACTCATTTCCTACGAGCAGTACTTC.

The chain has TRBV6-5 and TRBJ1-2; no firm D call. This CDR3 is 15 amino acids long. Germline CDR1 MNHEY, CDR2 SVGAGI. V was trimmed by 6 bases and J by 4 bases, leaving 18 bases between them. CDR3 in amino acids: CASSAPDTLGYGYTF. In DNA form, the CDR3 reads TGTGCCAGCAGCGCTCCTGACACGCTTGGCTATGGCTACACCTTC.

This chain connects TRBV20-1 to TRBJ2-3; D call uncertain. The ends were cut back, 5 bases at V and 5 bases at J, with 5 bases in the middle. Germline assignment: CDR1 DFQATT and CDR2 SNEGSKA (reference sequence). The CDR3 covers 10 residues. CDR3 bases: TGCAGTGCTCAGATAGATACGCAGTATTTT. Its protein product is CSAQIDTQYF.

The chain couples TRBV21-1 to TRBJ2-7; TRBD2, as called in the table, went unchecked against the DNA. TRBV21-1 is described as a pseudogene. There are 14 residues in the CDR3. The CDR3 reads CASFTAGGPYEQYF. The CDR3 DNA reads TGTGCCAGCTTTACAGCGGGAGGGCCCTACGAGCAGTACTTC.

V and J are TRBV5-1 and TRBJ2-1; a weak D match, TRBD2 (7 bases). Germline V CDR1 and CDR2: SGHRS, YFSETQ. This CDR3 region has 15 residues. The V end was cut by 4 bases, the J end by 4 bases, with 15 bases between. The CDR3 nucleotides read TGCGCCAGCAGCCCTGGGGGGGGGCCGTACAATGAGCAGTTCTTC. It is translated as CASSPGGGPYNEQFF. Full variable domain (outside the CDR3, taken from reference TRBV5-1 and TRBJ2-1): KAGVTQTPRYLIKTRGQQVTLSCSPISGHRSVSWYQQTPGQGLQFLFEYFSETQRNKGNFPGRFSGRQFSNSRSEMNVSTLELGDSALYLCASSPGGGPYNEQFFGPGTRLTVL.

This clone has a single count. This chain connects TRBV28 to TRBJ1-2, with D perhaps TRBD1 (5 bases). The ends were cut back, 8 bases at V and 4 bases at J, with 17 bases in the middle. CDR1 is MDHEN, CDR2 SYDVKM, per germline. This CDR3 is 14 amino acids long. Here the CDR3 DNA reads TGTGCCAGCCACCAGGGCGGGGCTCCCTATGGCTACACCTTC. As protein: CASHQGGAPYGYTF.

The V and J genes are TRBV2 and TRBJ1-5, with 9 bases that match TRBD1. CDR3 size: 15 residues. V shed 7 bases, J shed 7 bases, and the junction held 11 bases outside the gene matches. The germline V gene has CDR1 SNHLY and CDR2 FYNNEI. CDR3 residues: CASKLGQGYWQPQHF. The CDR3 DNA sequence: TGTGCCAGCAAACTCGGACAGGGGTACTGGCAGCCCCAGCATTTT.

V and J are TRBV2 and TRBJ1-6, with D uncertain. Germline CDR1 SNHLY, CDR2 FYNNEI. V shed 7 bases and J shed 11 bases, with 12 bases lying between them. The CDR3 totals 12 residues. As DNA, the CDR3 is TGTGCCAGCATCGACACCGTCCCACCCCTCCACTTT. Its translation is CASIDTVPPLHF.

The rearrangement uses TRBV6-1 and TRBJ2-1; D is possibly TRBD1 (6 bases). The germline V and J ends were trimmed by 4 bases and 0 bases, with 13 bases remaining between them. This CDR3 has 16 amino acids. Per the germline V gene, CDR1 is MNHNS and CDR2 is SASEGT. The CDR3, as DNA: TGTGCCAGCAGTGCGAGCGGCAGGGGCTCCTACAATGAGCAGTTCTTC. Its translation: CASSASGRGSYNEQFF.

V is TRBV29-1 and J is TRBJ1-1; D remains ambiguous. The CDR3 sequence is 11 residues long. Germline assignment: CDR1 SQVTM and CDR2 ANQGSEA. Trimming removed 3 bases at V and 10 bases at J, with 12 bases between. The CDR3 region is CSVDVGGRAFF. Here the CDR3 DNA reads TGCAGCGTTGACGTTGGCGGCCGAGCTTTCTTT.

The chain joins TRBV19 to TRBJ2-3; TRBD1 agrees at 7 bases. With 8 bases clipped from V and 2 bases from J, the junction kept 7 bases outside the gene matches. The CDR3 consists of 14 residues. Germline CDR1 is LNHDA and CDR2 is SQIVND (reference sequence). In nucleotides, the CDR3 is TGTGCCAGTCACAAAACAGGGGACACAGATACGCAGTATTTT. Translation: CASHKTGDTDTQYF.

The chain uses TRBV10-3 and TRBJ1-1; TRBD1 agrees at 9 bases. CDR1 and CDR2 (germline): ENHRY, SYGVKD. The CDR3 consists of 12 residues. V was pared by 6 bases and J by 7 bases, with 3 bases of the junction left unmatched. The CDR3 loop reads CAIRGQGVEAFF. CDR3 in DNA: TGTGCCATCAGGGGACAGGGTGTTGAAGCTTTCTTT.